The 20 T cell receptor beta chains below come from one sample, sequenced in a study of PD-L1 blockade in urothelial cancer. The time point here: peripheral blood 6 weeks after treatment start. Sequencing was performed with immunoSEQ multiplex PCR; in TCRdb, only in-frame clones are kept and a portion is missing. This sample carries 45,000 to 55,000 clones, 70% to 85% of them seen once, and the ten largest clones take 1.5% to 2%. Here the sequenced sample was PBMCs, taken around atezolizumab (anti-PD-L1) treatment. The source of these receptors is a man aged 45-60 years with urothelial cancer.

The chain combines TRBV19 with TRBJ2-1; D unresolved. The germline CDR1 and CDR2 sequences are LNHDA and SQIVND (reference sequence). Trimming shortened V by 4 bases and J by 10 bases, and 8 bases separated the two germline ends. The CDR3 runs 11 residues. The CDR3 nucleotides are TGTGCCAGTAGTACGGCTAGAGAGCAGTTCTTC. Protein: CASSTAREQFF.

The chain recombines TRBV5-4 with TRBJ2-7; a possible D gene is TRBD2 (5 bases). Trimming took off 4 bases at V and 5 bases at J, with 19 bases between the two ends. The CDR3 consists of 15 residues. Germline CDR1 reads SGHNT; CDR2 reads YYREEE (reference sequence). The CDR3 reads CASSLPGVGSDEQYF. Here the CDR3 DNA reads TGTGCCAGCAGCCTTCCCGGGGTGGGAAGCGACGAGCAGTACTTC.

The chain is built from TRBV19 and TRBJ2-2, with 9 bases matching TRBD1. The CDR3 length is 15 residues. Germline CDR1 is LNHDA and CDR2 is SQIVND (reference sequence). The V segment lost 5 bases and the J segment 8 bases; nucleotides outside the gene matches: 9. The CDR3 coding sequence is TGTGCCAGTAGTCTGGGGACAGGGCTTCGAGGGGAGCTGTTTTTT. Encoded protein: CASSLGTGLRGELFF.

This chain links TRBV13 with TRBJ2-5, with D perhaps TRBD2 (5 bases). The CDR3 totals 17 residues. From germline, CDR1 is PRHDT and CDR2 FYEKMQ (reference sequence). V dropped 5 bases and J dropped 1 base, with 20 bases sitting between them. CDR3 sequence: CASSLTRTGVIQETQYF. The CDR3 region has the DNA TGTGCCAGCAGCCTGACCCGGACCGGGGTTATCCAAGAGACCCAGTACTTC. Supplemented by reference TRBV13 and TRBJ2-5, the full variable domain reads AAGVIQSPRHLIKEKRETATLKCYPIPRHDTVYWYQQGPGQDPQFLISFYEKMQSDKGSIPDRFSAQQFSDYHSELNMSSLELGDSALYFCASSLTRTGVIQETQYFGPGTRLLVL.

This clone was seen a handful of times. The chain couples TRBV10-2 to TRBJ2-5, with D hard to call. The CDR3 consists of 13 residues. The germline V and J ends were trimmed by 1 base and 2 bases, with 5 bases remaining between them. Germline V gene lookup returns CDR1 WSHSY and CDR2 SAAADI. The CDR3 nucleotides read TGCGCCAGCAGTGAGTTGCGACAAGAGACCCAGTACTTC. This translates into CASSELRQETQYF.

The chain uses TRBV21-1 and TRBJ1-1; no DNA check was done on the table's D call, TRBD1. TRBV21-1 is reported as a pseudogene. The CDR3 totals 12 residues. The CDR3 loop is CASRTGNAEAFF. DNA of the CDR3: TGTGCCAGCAGAACAGGTAATGCTGAAGCTTTCTTT.

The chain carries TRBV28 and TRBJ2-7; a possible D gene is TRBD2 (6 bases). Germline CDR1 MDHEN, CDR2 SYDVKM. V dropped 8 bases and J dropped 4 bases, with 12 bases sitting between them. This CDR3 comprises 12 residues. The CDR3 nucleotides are TGTGCCAGCCACCGGGAGCCTTACGAGCAGTACTTC. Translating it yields CASHREPYEQYF. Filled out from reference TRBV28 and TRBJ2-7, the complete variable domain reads DVKVTQSSRYLVKRTGEKVFLECVQDMDHENMFWYRQDPGLGLRLIYFSYDVKMKEKGDIPEGYSVSREKKERFSLILESASTNQTSMYLCASHREPYEQYFGPGTRLTVT.

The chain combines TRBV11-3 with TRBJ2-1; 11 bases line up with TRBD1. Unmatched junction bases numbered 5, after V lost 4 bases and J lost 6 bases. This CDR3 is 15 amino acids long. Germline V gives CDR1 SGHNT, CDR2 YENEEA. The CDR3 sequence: CASSSPGTGGNEQFF. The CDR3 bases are TGTGCCAGCAGCTCTCCCGGGACAGGGGGCAATGAGCAGTTCTTC.

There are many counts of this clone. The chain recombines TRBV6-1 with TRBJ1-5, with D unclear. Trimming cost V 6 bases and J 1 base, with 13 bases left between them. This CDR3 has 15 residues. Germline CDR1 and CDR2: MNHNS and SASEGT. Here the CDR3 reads CASSPTADSNQPQHF. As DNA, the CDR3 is TGTGCCAGCAGCCCAACAGCAGACAGCAATCAGCCCCAGCATTTT.

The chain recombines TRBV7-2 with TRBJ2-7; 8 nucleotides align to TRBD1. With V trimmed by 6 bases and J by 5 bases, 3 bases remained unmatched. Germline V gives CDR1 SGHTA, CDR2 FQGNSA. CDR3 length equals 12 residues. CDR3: CASSDRGDEQYF. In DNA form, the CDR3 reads TGTGCCAGCAGTGACAGGGGAGACGAGCAGTACTTC.

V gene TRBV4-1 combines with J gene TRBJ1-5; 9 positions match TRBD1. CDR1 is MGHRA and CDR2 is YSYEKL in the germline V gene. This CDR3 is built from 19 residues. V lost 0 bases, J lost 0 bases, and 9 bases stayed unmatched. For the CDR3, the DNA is TGCGCCAGCAGCCAAGAGCGTCTGGGGACAGGGTTTAGCAATCAGCCCCAGCATTTT. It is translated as CASSQERLGTGFSNQPQHF.

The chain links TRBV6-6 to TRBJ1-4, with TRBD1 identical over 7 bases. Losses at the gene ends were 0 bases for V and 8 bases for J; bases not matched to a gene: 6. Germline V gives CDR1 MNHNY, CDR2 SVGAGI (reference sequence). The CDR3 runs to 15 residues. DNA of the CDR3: TGTGCCAGCAGTTACTCGAGGCCAGGGGGGGAAAAACTGTTTTTT. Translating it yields CASSYSRPGGEKLFF.

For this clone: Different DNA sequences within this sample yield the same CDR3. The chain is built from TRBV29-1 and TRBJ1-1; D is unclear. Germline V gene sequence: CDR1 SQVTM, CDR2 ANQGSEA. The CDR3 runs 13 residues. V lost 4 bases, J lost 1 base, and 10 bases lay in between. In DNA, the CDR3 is TGCAGCGTTGGCCGGGGAGGGAACACTGAAGCTTTCTTT. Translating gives CSVGRGGNTEAFF.

The CDR3 here is CASSPPGQGEGYTF. The CDR3 DNA follows: TGTGCCAGCTCACCACCGGGACAGGGAGAAGGCTACACCTTC. The chain has TRBV18 and TRBJ1-2; TRBD1 aligns across 9 bases. With V trimmed by 0 bases and J by 8 bases, 4 bases remained unmatched. Germline V gene data show CDR1 as KGHSH and CDR2 as LQKENI. This CDR3 is 14 amino acids long.

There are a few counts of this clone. In DNA form, the CDR3 reads TGTGCCAGCAGTTACTCAGGGGCAGACACCGGGGAGCTGTTTTTT. Translation: CASSYSGADTGELFF. This rearrangement joins TRBV6-5 to TRBJ2-2, with a possible D match to TRBD1 (5 bases). The V gene lost 0 bases and the J gene lost 3 bases, with 8 bases spanning the gap. This CDR3 is 15 amino acids long. Looked up from germline, CDR1 is MNHEY and CDR2 is SVGAGI.

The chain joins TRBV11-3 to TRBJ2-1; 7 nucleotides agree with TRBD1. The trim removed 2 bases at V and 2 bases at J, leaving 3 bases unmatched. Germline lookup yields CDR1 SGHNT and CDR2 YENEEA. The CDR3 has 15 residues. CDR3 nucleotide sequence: TGTGCCAGCAGCTTAACAGGGGTCACCTACAATGAGCAGTTCTTC. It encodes CASSLTGVTYNEQFF.

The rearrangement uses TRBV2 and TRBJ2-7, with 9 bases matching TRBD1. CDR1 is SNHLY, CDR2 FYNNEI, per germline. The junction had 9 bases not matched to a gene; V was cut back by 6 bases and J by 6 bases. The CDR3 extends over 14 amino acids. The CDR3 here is CASRYRDREGEQYF. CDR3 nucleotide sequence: TGTGCCAGCAGGTACCGGGACAGGGAGGGCGAGCAGTACTTC.

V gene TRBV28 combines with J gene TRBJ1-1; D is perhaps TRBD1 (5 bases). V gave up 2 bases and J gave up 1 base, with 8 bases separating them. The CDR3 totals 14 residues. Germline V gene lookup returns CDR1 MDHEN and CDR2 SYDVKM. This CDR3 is CASSLLRANTEAFF. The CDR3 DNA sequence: TGTGCCAGCAGTTTACTCAGGGCGAACACTGAAGCTTTCTTT.

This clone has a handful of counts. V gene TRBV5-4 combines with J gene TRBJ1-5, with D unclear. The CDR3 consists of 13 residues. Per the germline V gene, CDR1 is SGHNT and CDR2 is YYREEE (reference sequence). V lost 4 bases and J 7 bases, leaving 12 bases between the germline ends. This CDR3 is CASSRGADQPQHF. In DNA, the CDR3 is TGTGCCAGCAGCCGGGGTGCAGACCAGCCCCAGCATTTT.

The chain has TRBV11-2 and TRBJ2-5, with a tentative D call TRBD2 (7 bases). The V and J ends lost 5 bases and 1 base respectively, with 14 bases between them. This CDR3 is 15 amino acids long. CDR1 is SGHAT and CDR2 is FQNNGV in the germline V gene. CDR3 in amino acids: CASSNGGARQETQYF. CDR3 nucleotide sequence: TGTGCCAGCAGCAATGGGGGGGCGCGCCAAGAGACCCAGTACTTC.